This T cell receptor (beta chain) emerged from a study of shared clonotypes between healthy human individuals. Study context: Each donor's CD8 memory used one plate, CD8 naive two, each CD4 subset three.

Study results and limitations: Sampling involved blood alone; tissue repertoires likely differ. Roughly 5% of naive CD4 clonotypes were common to a handful of donors.

Authors' data handling: ImmunoSEQ sequences covered only the junction and lacked quality scores; filtering therefore differed. Some clones are missing from TCRdb's copy, which holds only in-frame ones; the method was immunoSEQ multiplex PCR. The V and J calls and clone size are taken from that table; D and trimming were inferred from the DNA. The table records approximately 980,000 clones, 76% of them present only once. V lost 1 base to trimming and J lost 8 bases, with 8 bases between them. The CDR3 loop spans 11 amino acids. From germline, CDR1 is GTSNPN and CDR2 SVGIG (reference sequence). Notes on this clone: Antigen: not known.

The TCR was taken from a man aged 18 to 29 in good health. V is TRBV30 and J is TRBJ1-1; D not certain. The sample was memory CD4+ T cells sorted from blood. The sample's subset: CD45RA-negative fraction. The CDR3 reads CAWSADKEAFF. CDR3 nucleotide sequence: TGTGCCTGGAGTGCCGACAAAGAAGCTTTCTTT.